A single sample gave rise to the 6 T cell receptor beta chains below, sequenced in a study of blood T cells in healthy people across ages. The use of a sample-barcoded 5' primer and a J-beta primer mix characterized a second PCR of roughly 6 to 11 cycles. TCRdb analysed the 5' RACE reads with MiXCR anew, one entry per CDR3 protein. Here the sample spans roughly 1.7 million distinct CDR3 sequences, about 31% being singletons. Material for sequencing was blood. The receptors were gathered from a woman younger than 45 in good health.

The genes are TRBV25-1 and TRBJ1-1; no reliable D call. The CDR3 covers 13 residues. The V gene lost 3 bases and the J gene lost 5 bases, with 10 bases spanning the gap. Germline V gene data show CDR1 as MGHDK and CDR2 as SYGVNS. The CDR3 spells CASSDVFGTEAFF. The CDR3 region has the DNA TGTGCCAGCAGTGACGTATTCGGGACTGAAGCTTTCTTT.

As for this clonotype: This could be a read error, since a much larger clone is one nucleotide away. This chain joins TRBV6-5 and TRBJ2-7; D is perhaps TRBD2 (5 bases). The CDR3 length is 11 residues. V dropped 11 bases and J dropped 7 bases, with 15 bases sitting between them. Germline CDR1 is MNHEY and CDR2 is SVGAGI. CDR3 residues: CAGSGVGEQYF. In DNA form, the CDR3 reads TGTGCCGGTTCCGGGGTCGGGGAGCAGTACTTC.

This clonotype was picked up many times. J is TRBJ2-1 and V is TRBV29-1, with D maybe TRBD1 (6 bases). Germline V gives CDR1 SQVTM, CDR2 ANQGSEA. CDR3 length: 11 amino acids. Between the trimmed V and J ends, which lost 4 bases and 10 bases, there was a span of 11 bases. The CDR3 here is CSVAVDREQFF. CDR3 DNA sequence: TGCAGCGTTGCGGTTGACAGGGAGCAGTTCTTC.

The CDR3 is CASSGQDRGIFEQYF. In DNA form, the CDR3 reads TGTGCCAGCAGTGGACAGGACAGGGGTATCTTCGAGCAGTACTTC. This sequence joins TRBV2 and TRBJ2-7, with 9 bases aligning to TRBD1. Germline-derived CDR1 and CDR2 are SNHLY and FYNNEI. The CDR3 covers 15 residues. V lost 4 bases, J lost 6 bases, and 10 bases stayed unmatched.

This chain joins TRBV6-5 and TRBJ2-7; perhaps TRBD1 as D (5 bases). Trimming took off 0 bases at V and 2 bases at J, with 11 bases between the two ends. Germline V gene data show CDR1 as MNHEY and CDR2 as SVGAGI. The CDR3 covers 15 residues. CDR3 coding DNA: TGTGCCAGCAGTTACTCGATTTTGGACACCTACGAGCAGTACTTC. Translated, it gives CASSYSILDTYEQYF.

In this sample, this clonotype turned up many times. The rearrangement links TRBV12-3 or TRBV12-4 to TRBJ2-3; D is perhaps TRBD1 or TRBD2 (5 bases each). Trimming took off 4 bases at V and 2 bases at J, with 7 bases between the two ends. This CDR3 is 13 amino acids long. This chain's CDR3 is CASSWGTTDTQYF. CDR3 DNA: TGTGCCAGCAGTTGGGGGACCACAGATACGCAGTATTTT.